This T cell receptor beta chain was identified in a study of T cells in localized non-small cell lung cancer. Study-level results: Researchers found a median approximately 57 of the top 100 tumor clones in adjacent lung. Without multi-region sequencing, intratumor heterogeneity could not be excluded.

Libraries were prepared by immunoSEQ multiplex PCR; TCRdb keeps only in-frame clonotypes and omits some of them. The table has 30,000 to 40,000 clones, roughly 80% seen once. Points on this clone: The antigen remains unidentified.

The CDR3 loop spans 11 amino acids. The V gene lost 1 base and the J gene lost 8 bases, with 6 bases spanning the gap. The germline V gene has CDR1 DFQATT and CDR2 SNEGSKA (reference sequence). V gene TRBV20-1 combines with J gene TRBJ2-1; D is unclear. This TCR derives from a male donor at least 60 years old with stage II squamous cell lung carcinoma. The sample here was peripheral blood, taken before any cancer treatment. In DNA form, the CDR3 reads TGCAGTGCTAGAGGGGTGGATGAGCAGTTCTTC. The encoded protein is CSARGVDEQFF.